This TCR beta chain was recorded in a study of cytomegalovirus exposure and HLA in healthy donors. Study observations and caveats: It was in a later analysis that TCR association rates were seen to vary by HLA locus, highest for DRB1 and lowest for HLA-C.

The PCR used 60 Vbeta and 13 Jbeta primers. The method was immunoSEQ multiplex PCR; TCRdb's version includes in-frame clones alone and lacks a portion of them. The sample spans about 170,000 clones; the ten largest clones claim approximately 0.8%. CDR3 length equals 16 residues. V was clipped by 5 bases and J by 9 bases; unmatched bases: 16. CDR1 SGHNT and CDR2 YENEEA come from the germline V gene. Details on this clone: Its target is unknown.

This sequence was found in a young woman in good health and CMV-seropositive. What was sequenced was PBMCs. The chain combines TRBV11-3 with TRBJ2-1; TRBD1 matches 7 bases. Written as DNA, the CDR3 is TGTGCCAGCAGCGGAATTAGAGAGGAACAGGGGCTTGAGCAGTTCTTC. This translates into CASSGIREEQGLEQFF.